Below, 26 T cell receptor beta chains from the same sample are listed, as sequenced in a study of blood T cell repertoires in COVID-19. Repertoires were generated with immunoSEQ multiplex PCR, while TCRdb's copy carries only in-frame clones and drops some. The sample lists about 280,000 clones, approximately 83% seen once, with 2% to 2.5% in the top ten. The sequencing input was peripheral blood. These receptors came from a woman in her twenties or thirties who had recovered from COVID-19.

The V call is TRBV4-2, the J call TRBJ2-5; D is unresolved. V was cut by 5 bases and J by 5 bases, with 12 bases left in between. In germline, CDR1 is LGHNA, CDR2 YNFKEQ. The CDR3 length is 13 residues. The chain's CDR3 is CASSSFPGETQYF. CDR3 DNA: TGTGCCAGCAGCTCCTTTCCCGGGGAGACCCAGTACTTC.

This rearrangement joins TRBV5-5 to TRBJ1-5; D call uncertain. This CDR3 is built from 13 residues. With 4 bases removed from V and 8 bases from J, the gap between germline ends came to 13 bases. CDR1 SGHKS and CDR2 YYEKEE come from the germline V gene (reference sequence). CDR3 sequence reads: CASSLGIGEPQHF. The CDR3 nucleotides are TGTGCCAGCAGCCTGGGTATCGGGGAGCCCCAGCATTTT. The whole variable domain, filled in from reference TRBV5-5 and TRBJ1-5, reads DAGVTQSPTHLIKTRGQQVTLRCSPISGHKSVSWYQQVLGQGPQFIFQYYEKEERGRGNFPDRFSARQFPNYSSELNVNALLLGDSALYLCASSLGIGEPQHFGDGTRLSIL.

V is TRBV6-5 and J is TRBJ2-1; 8 bases fit TRBD1. V trimming: 6 bases; J trimming: 9 bases; junction bases outside the gene matches: 4. Germline assignment: CDR1 MNHEY and CDR2 SVGAGI. The CDR3 covers 12 residues. CDR3 protein: CASRRQGTEQFF. Written as DNA, the CDR3 is TGTGCCAGCAGACGACAGGGGACTGAGCAGTTCTTC.

This chain's CDR3 is CSVEGQGGDYGYTF. The CDR3 nucleotides are TGCAGCGTTGAGGGACAGGGGGGTGACTATGGCTACACCTTC. The chain has TRBV29-1 and TRBJ1-2; TRBD1 aligns across 11 bases. Germline CDR1 reads SQVTM; CDR2 reads ANQGSEA. After removal of 3 bases from V and 3 bases from J, the junction contained 3 bases not matched to a gene. The CDR3 consists of 14 residues.

The chain combines TRBV2 with TRBJ2-7; D remains unclear. In germline, CDR1 is SNHLY, CDR2 FYNNEI. V lost 4 bases to trimming and J lost 2 bases, with 3 bases between them. This CDR3 is built from 11 residues. The CDR3 DNA reads as TGTGCCAGCAGTGTAACCTACGAGCAGTACTTC. It yields the protein CASSVTYEQYF. Drawing the rest from reference TRBV2 and TRBJ2-7, the complete variable domain is EPEVTQTPSHQVTQMGQEVILRCVPISNHLYFYWYRQILGQKVEFLVSFYNNEISEKSEIFDDQFSVERPDGSNFTLKIRSTKLEDSAMYFCASSVTYEQYFGPGTRLTVT.

The chain links TRBV5-1 to TRBJ2-3, with a tentative D call TRBD2 (6 bases). CDR3 length: 14 residues. Trimming took 6 bases from V and 0 from J, leaving 11 bases between them. CDR1 is SGHRS, CDR2 YFSETQ, per germline. The CDR3 DNA reads TGCGCCAGCACCGGGAGCCAGAGCACAGATACGCAGTATTTT. It codes for CASTGSQSTDTQYF.

This clone occurred once. V and J are TRBV5-1 and TRBJ2-3; D remains ambiguous. The CDR3 totals 16 residues. The V gene's germline CDR1 is SGHRS and CDR2 YFSETQ. V lost 0 bases to trimming and J lost 4 bases, with 15 bases between them. The DNA of the CDR3 is TGCGCCAGCAGCTTGGCCGGTAGCCAGATGGCAGATACGCAGTATTTT. Translating it yields CASSLAGSQMADTQYF.

The chain links TRBV6-2 or TRBV6-3 to TRBJ2-7, with a weak D call TRBD2 (5 bases). V lost 4 bases and J lost 3, with 19 bases in between. The length of the CDR3 is 16 residues. In germline, CDR1 is MNHEY, CDR2 SVGEGT. CDR3 nucleotide sequence: TGTGCCAGCAGTTCCCTTGTCGGGAAGGGTTTCTACGAGCAGTACTTC. Residues: CASSSLVGKGFYEQYF.

The rearrangement joins TRBV28 to TRBJ2-2, with D possibly being TRBD2 (6 bases). Per germline, CDR1 MDHEN and CDR2 SYDVKM. The V gene lost 5 bases and the J gene lost 5 bases, with 15 bases spanning the gap. This CDR3 comprises 15 residues. The CDR3 sequence is CASSPPGLGTGELFF. The CDR3 DNA sequence: TGTGCCAGCAGTCCTCCGGGACTTGGGACCGGGGAGCTGTTTTTT.

The chain couples TRBV4-1 to TRBJ1-2, with a weak D call TRBD1 (5 bases). Trimming removed 0 bases at V and 7 bases at J, with 6 bases between. Germline CDR1 is MGHRA and CDR2 is YSYEKL. The CDR3 contains 12 residues. The CDR3: CASSQEGVGYTF. The CDR3, as DNA: TGCGCCAGCAGCCAAGAAGGGGTTGGCTACACCTTC.

V usage is TRBV19 and J usage is TRBJ2-1; 8 nucleotides align to TRBD1. Germline V lookup: CDR1 LNHDA, CDR2 SQIVND (reference sequence). Trimming at V came to 8 bases and at J to 7 bases, leaving 7 bases not matched to a gene. The CDR3 is 13 amino acids. The CDR3, as DNA: TGTGCCAGTTCTGTTACAGGGGGGAATGAGCAGTTCTTC. Residues: CASSVTGGNEQFF.

The chain joins TRBV6-5 to TRBJ2-5; D is uncertain. Germline V gene data show CDR1 as MNHEY and CDR2 as SVGAGI. The V end lost 4 bases, the J end lost 5 bases, and 14 bases lay between the germline ends. The CDR3 sequence is 14 residues long. As DNA, the CDR3 is TGTGCCAGCAGTTCTACAGTCTCCGGCGAGACCCAGTACTTC. Its translation is CASSSTVSGETQYF.

This chain uses TRBV2 with TRBJ1-2, with 7 nucleotides matching TRBD1. Germline CDR1 reads SNHLY; CDR2 reads FYNNEI. The CDR3 has 13 residues. The J segment lost 4 bases and the V segment lost 6 bases, leaving 5 bases of the junction unmatched. In DNA form, the CDR3 reads TGTGCCAGCAGACTGACAGGGATCTATGGCTACACCTTC. Amino acid sequence: CASRLTGIYGYTF. Using reference TRBV2 and TRBJ1-2 for the parts outside the CDR3, the full variable domain is EPEVTQTPSHQVTQMGQEVILRCVPISNHLYFYWYRQILGQKVEFLVSFYNNEISEKSEIFDDQFSVERPDGSNFTLKIRSTKLEDSAMYFCASRLTGIYGYTFGSGTRLTVV.

The CDR3 region is CASSLIAGYEQFF. The DNA for the CDR3 is TGTGCCAGCAGCTTGATAGCGGGATATGAGCAGTTCTTC. The genes are TRBV5-4 and TRBJ2-1; TRBD2 matches 8 bases. The germline V gene encodes CDR1 SGHNT and CDR2 YYREEE (reference sequence). With V trimmed by 1 base and J by 8 bases, 2 bases remained unmatched. The CDR3 extends over 13 amino acids.

Written as DNA, the CDR3 is TGTGCCAGCAGACTGCAGGGTTCTGGAAACACCATATATTTT. Its protein is CASRLQGSGNTIYF. This chain joins TRBV28 and TRBJ1-3; a possible D gene is TRBD1 (5 bases). From germline, CDR1 is MDHEN and CDR2 SYDVKM. The CDR3 loop spans 14 amino acids. V was cut by 6 bases and J by 1 base, with 10 bases left in between.

The CDR3 sequence: CASSNYRGGYGYTF. The CDR3 nucleotides read TGTGCCAGCAGCAATTACAGGGGGGGATATGGCTACACCTTC. V is TRBV6-5 and J is TRBJ1-2; 8 bases match TRBD1. The CDR3 consists of 14 residues. J was trimmed by 5 bases and V by 6 bases; bases with no gene match: 8. Germline values: CDR1 MNHEY, CDR2 SVGAGI.

The chain joins TRBV11-3 to TRBJ2-1; 10 bases fit TRBD1. CDR3 length: 16 residues. Germline V CDR1 and CDR2: SGHNT, YENEEA. After removal of 3 bases from V and 5 bases from J, the junction contained 7 bases not matched to a gene. CDR3 region: CASSFSPGQGNNEQFF. In nucleotides, the CDR3 is TGTGCCAGCAGCTTCTCTCCGGGACAGGGGAACAATGAGCAGTTCTTC.

The CDR3, as DNA: TGTGCCATCAGTGATCCCGGGACTAGCGGGGGGACCTACAATGAGCAGTTCTTC. This sequence encodes CAISDPGTSGGTYNEQFF. The V gene is TRBV10-3, the J gene TRBJ2-1; the match to TRBD2 covers 15 bases. V lost 3 bases to trimming and J lost 2 bases; unmatched junction nucleotides: 5. Germline V gives CDR1 ENHRY, CDR2 SYGVKD. This CDR3 is built from 18 residues.

The DNA for the CDR3 is TGTGCCAGCAGCATACTAACAGGGGCCACCGAGCAGTACTTC. Translation gives CASSILTGATEQYF. The V and J genes are TRBV7-2 and TRBJ2-7, with 7 bases identical to TRBD1. Losses at the gene ends were 5 bases for V and 6 bases for J; bases not matched to a gene: 10. Germline CDR1 SGHTA, CDR2 FQGNSA. The CDR3 has 14 amino acids.

The chain has TRBV28 and TRBJ1-1, with 9 bases lining up with TRBD1. This CDR3 contains 15 residues. V was clipped by 7 bases and J by 7 bases; unmatched bases: 13. Germline V CDR1 and CDR2: MDHEN, SYDVKM. CDR3 nucleotide sequence: TGTGCCAGCAATTCCGGGACAGGGCGTGTAGGTGAAGCTTTCTTT. It encodes CASNSGTGRVGEAFF.

The chain carries TRBV6-2 or TRBV6-3 and TRBJ1-2; D unresolved. Germline assignment: CDR1 MNHEY and CDR2 SVGEGT. Trimming pared 6 bases from V and 2 bases from J, leaving 19 bases between. This CDR3 contains 16 residues. CDR3 DNA: TGTGCCAGCAGCCCTTCACCCCCGGGAGGGAACTATGGCTACACCTTC. As protein: CASSPSPPGGNYGYTF.

This clone was seen at least ten times. One junction end does not reproduce the germline sequence, and a read error may be involved. The rearrangement uses TRBV29-1 and TRBJ2-7, with D possibly TRBD1 on 5 matching bases. There are 13 residues in the CDR3. The germline V gene encodes CDR1 SQVTM and CDR2 ANQGSEA. The CDR3 region has the DNA TGCAGCGTCGAAGGGGCCGTCTCCTACGAGCAGTACTTC. Residues: CSVEGAVSYEQYF.

Notes on this clone: The sample contains more than one DNA sequence encoding this CDR3. V and J are TRBV27 and TRBJ2-7; 7 nucleotides align to TRBD1. This CDR3 contains 13 residues. Trimming took 3 bases from V and 4 from J; bases not matched to a gene: 3. CDR1 MNHEY and CDR2 SMNVEV come from the germline V gene (reference sequence). The CDR3 DNA reads TGTGCCAGCAGTTTTCGGGACAGTTACGAGCAGTACTTC. Translation gives CASSFRDSYEQYF.

The J gene is TRBJ2-1, the V gene TRBV9; TRBD2 matches at 14 bases. The CDR3 has 16 amino acids. Germline V CDR1 and CDR2: SGDLS, YYNGEE. V gave up 4 bases and J gave up 5 bases; unmatched junction bases: 5. The CDR3 protein is CASSSTSGGANNEQFF. As DNA, the CDR3 is TGTGCCAGCAGCTCGACTAGCGGGGGGGCAAACAATGAGCAGTTCTTC.

As for this clone: Other DNA sequences of this sample code for an identical CDR3. J is TRBJ1-1 and V is TRBV18, with D perhaps TRBD1 (5 bases). Between the trimmed V and J ends, which lost 3 bases and 1 base, there was a span of 6 bases. Per germline, CDR1 KGHSH and CDR2 LQKENI. CDR3 length: 13 amino acids. In DNA form, the CDR3 reads TGTGCCAGCTCACCGGGGGGGAACACTGAAGCTTTCTTT. This sequence encodes CASSPGGNTEAFF.

This sequence joins TRBV28 and TRBJ2-3; 11 positions agree with TRBD2. Per the germline V gene, CDR1 is MDHEN and CDR2 is SYDVKM. Trimming took 5 bases from V and 1 from J; bases not matched to a gene: 8. The CDR3 runs to 17 residues. This CDR3 reads CASSPTSGSKGTDTQYF. The CDR3, as DNA: TGTGCCAGCAGTCCTACTAGCGGGAGTAAGGGCACAGATACGCAGTATTTT.